This T cell receptor beta chain originates from a study of CD8 T cells in Susac syndrome. Roughly 0.45 to 1 ug RNA was reverse transcribed with random hexamers. TCRdb processed the immunoSEQ multiplex PCR reads anew with MiXCR; each CDR3 protein has one entry. Here the sample spans about 94,000 distinct CDR3 sequences, over 90% being singletons. Germline-derived CDR1 and CDR2 are KGHDR and SFDVKD. The CDR3 consists of 13 residues. The germline V and J ends were trimmed by 2 bases and 6 bases, with 8 bases remaining between them. This chain uses TRBV24-1 with TRBJ2-3; D not certain. This clonotype originated in a human donor with Susac syndrome. Sequences were obtained from CD4+ T cells from PBMCs. CDR3 in amino acids: CATSDSYEDTQYF. The CDR3 DNA sequence: TGTGCCACCAGTGATTCGTACGAGGATACGCAGTATTTT.